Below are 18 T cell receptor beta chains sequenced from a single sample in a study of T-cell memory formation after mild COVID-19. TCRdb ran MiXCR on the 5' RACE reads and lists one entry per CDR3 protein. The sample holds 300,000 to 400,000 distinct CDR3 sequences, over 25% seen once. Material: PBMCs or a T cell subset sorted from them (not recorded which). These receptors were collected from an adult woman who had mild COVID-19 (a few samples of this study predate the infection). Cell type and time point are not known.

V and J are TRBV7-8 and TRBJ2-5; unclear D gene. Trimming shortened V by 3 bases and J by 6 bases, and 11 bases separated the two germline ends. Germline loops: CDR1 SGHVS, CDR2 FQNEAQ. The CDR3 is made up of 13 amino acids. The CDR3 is CASSLGSWKTQYF. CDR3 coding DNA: TGTGCCAGCAGCTTGGGCAGTTGGAAGACCCAGTACTTC.

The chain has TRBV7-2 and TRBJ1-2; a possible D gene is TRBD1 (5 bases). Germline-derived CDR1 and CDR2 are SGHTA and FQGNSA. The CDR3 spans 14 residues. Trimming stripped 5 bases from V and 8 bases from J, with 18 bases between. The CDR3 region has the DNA TGTGCCAGCAGCCCCGGGGCGGCCTCGAGGGGCTACACCTTC. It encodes CASSPGAASRGYTF.

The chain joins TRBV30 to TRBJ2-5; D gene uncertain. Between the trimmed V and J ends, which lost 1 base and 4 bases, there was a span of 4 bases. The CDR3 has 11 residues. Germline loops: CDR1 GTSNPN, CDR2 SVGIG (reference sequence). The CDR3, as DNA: TGTGCCTGGAGTGCAGGAGAGACCCAGTACTTC. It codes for CAWSAGETQYF.

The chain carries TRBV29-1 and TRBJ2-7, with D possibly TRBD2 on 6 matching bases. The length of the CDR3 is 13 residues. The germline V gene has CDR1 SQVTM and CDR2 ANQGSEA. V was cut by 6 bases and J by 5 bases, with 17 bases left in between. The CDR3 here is CSVAGFYTDEQYF. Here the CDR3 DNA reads TGCAGCGTAGCGGGCTTCTATACGGACGAGCAGTACTTC.

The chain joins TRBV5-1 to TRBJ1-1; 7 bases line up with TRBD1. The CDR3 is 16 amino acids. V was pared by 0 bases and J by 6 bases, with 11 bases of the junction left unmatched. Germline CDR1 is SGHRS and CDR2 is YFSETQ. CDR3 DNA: TGCGCCAGCAGCTTGGTTCCAGGGCAGGGGGGGTCTGAAGCTTTCTTT. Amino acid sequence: CASSLVPGQGGSEAFF.

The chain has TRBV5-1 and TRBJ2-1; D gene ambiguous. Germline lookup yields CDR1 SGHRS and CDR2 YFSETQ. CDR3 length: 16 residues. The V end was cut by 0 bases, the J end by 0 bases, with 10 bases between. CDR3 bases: TGCGCCAGCAGCTTGGGCCAACTCAGCTCCTACAATGAGCAGTTCTTC. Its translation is CASSLGQLSSYNEQFF.

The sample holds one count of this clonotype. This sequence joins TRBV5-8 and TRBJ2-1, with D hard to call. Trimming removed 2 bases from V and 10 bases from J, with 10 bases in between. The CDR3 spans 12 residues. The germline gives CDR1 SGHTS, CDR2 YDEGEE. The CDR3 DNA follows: TGTGCCAGCAGCTTTGGTCTCTCGGAGCAGTTCTTC. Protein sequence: CASSFGLSEQFF.

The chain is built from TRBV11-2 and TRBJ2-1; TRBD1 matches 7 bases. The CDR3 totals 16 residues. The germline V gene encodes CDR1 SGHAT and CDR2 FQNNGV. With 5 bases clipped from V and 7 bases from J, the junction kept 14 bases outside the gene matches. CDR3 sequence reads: CASSSSTGLPGNEQFF. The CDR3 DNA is TGTGCCAGCAGCAGTTCGACAGGGTTGCCCGGGAATGAGCAGTTCTTC.

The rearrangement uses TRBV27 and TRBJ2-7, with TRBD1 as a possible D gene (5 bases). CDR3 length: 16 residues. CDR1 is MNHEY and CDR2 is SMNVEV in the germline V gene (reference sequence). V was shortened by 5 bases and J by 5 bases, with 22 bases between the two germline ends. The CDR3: CASSPLPDTGWDEQYF. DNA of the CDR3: TGTGCCAGCAGTCCCCTACCGGACACCGGATGGGACGAGCAGTACTTC.

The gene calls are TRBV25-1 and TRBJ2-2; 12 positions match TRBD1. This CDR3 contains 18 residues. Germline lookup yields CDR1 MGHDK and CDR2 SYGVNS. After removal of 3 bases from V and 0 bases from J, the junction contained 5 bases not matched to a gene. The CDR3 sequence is CASSEAGTGGPNTGELFF. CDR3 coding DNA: TGTGCCAGCAGTGAGGCCGGGACAGGGGGCCCGAACACCGGGGAGCTGTTTTTT.

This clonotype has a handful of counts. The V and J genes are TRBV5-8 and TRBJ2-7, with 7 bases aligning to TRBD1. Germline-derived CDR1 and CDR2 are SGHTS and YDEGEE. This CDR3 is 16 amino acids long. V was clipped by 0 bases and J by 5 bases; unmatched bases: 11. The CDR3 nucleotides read TGTGCCAGCAGCTTGGGACAGGGAGAATTTCAGGACGAGCAGTACTTC. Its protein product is CASSLGQGEFQDEQYF.

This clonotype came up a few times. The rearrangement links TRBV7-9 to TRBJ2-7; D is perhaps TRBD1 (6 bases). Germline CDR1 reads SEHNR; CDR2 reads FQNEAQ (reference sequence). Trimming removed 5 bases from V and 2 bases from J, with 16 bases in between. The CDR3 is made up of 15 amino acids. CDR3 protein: CASSAQGLWAYEQYF. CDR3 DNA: TGTGCCAGCAGCGCACAGGGTTTGTGGGCCTACGAGCAGTACTTC.

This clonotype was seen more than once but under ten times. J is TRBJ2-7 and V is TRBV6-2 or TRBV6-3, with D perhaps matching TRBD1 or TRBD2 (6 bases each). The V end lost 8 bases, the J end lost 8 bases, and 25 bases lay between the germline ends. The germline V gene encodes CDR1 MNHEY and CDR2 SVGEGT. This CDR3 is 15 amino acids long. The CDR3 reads CASGTAVRGPGQQYF. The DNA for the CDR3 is TGTGCCAGCGGAACCGCAGTTCGGGGGCCTGGGCAGCAGTACTTC.

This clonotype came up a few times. The CDR3 is CASSQQGQGSGTEAFF. CDR3 DNA sequence: TGTGCCAGCAGCCAGCAGGGACAGGGGTCGGGCACTGAAGCTTTCTTT. The chain is built from TRBV14 and TRBJ1-1; 10 bases line up with TRBD1. V dropped 3 bases and J dropped 4; count of bases not matched to a gene: 8. Germline assignment: CDR1 SGHDN and CDR2 FVKESK. This CDR3 contains 16 residues.

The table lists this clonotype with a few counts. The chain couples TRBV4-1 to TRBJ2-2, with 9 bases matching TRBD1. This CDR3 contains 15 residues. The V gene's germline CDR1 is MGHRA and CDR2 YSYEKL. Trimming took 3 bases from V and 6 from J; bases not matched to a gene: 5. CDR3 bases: TGCGCCAGCAGCCACCCACAGGGGGCCCCCGGGGAGCTGTTTTTT. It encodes CASSHPQGAPGELFF.

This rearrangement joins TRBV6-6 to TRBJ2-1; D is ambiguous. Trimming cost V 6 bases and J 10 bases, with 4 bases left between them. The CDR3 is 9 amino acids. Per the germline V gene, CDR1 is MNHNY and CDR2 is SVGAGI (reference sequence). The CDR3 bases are TGTGCCAGCAGCCAAGAGCAGTTCTTC. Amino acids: CASSQEQFF.

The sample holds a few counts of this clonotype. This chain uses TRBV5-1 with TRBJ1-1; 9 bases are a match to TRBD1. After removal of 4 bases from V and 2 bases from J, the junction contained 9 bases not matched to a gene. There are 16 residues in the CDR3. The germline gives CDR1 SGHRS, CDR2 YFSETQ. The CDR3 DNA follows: TGCGCCAGCAGCAGCGGACAGGGGAGTTTTAACACTGAAGCTTTCTTT. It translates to CASSSGQGSFNTEAFF.

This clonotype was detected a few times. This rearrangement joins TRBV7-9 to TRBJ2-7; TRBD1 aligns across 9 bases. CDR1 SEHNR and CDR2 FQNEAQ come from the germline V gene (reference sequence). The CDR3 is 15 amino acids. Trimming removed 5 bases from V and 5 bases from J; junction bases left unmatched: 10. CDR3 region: CASSGLNRGPHEQYF. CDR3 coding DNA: TGTGCCAGCAGCGGTCTAAACAGGGGGCCCCACGAGCAGTACTTC. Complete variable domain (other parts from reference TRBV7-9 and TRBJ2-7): DTGVSQNPRHKITKRGQNVTFRCDPISEHNRLYWYRQTLGQGPEFLTYFQNEAQLEKSRLLSDRFSAERPKGSFSTLEIQRTEQGDSAMYLCASSGLNRGPHEQYFGPGTRLTVT.